This T cell receptor (beta chain) was profiled in a study of early T cells in non-severe SARS-CoV-2 infection (dated by TCRdb to the early 2020s). About the full investigation: Because TCR sequencing was done on bulk RNA from unsorted whole blood, the alpha and beta chains could not be paired.

Its CDR3 holds 14 amino acids, cysteine through phenylalanine. Only the CDR3 region is kept as DNA, spanning 42 bases read in frame from base 1. Relative to germline, V is 4 bases shorter and J is 0 bases shorter, with 10 bases between their ends. From a lookup of the germline V gene, CDR1 and CDR2 are SQVTM and ANQGSEA. This clonotype came up many times. Its target antigen remains unknown. One base away there is no much larger clone; base qualities are not given. A case-control design nested within a healthcare worker cohort in London, UK, was used, with weekly nasopharyngeal swab PCR tests and blood sampling performed. Healthcare workers were recruited between 23 and 31 March 2020, during the week of the UK lockdown, and were followed weekly for up to roughly 15 weeks. Library preparation used 5' RACE. The sequencer was a NextSeq 500. In the TCR library protocol, unique molecular identifiers were attached to individual cDNA molecules to correct for PCR bias and sequencing error. Both TCR alpha and beta chains were sequenced, and tight co-correlation was observed between alpha and beta sequence abundances in each sample. On the study's bioinformatics: Decombinator V4 was used to annotate the V gene, J gene and CDR3 of the TCR sequences. TCRs were defined as expanded if a significant change between any two time points was detected under a Poisson model with p below 0.0001. TCR abundances were normalised to the total number of TCRs sequenced per sample and expressed as counts per million. TRAV1-2 paired with TRAJ12, TRAJ20 or TRAJ33 defined MAIT TCRs, while TRAV10 paired with TRAJ18 defined iNKT TCRs. A search of VDJdb, accessed on 1 November 2021, was run for TCRs annotated to CMV, EBV and SARS-CoV-2, with TCRs annotated for multiple antigens excluded. Using fastp trimming at Q25 and MiXCR clonotype assembly, TCRdb reanalyzed the public sequencing data and kept in-frame beta chains. Each entry is one CDR3 protein sequence, shown with its most common DNA and genes. The V and J calls were not made by the authors but by TCRdb's processing. This sample gives some 63,000 distinct CDR3 sequences in total; 10% to 15% of them show up just once. In total, the top ten clones hold less than 6% of the sample.

Study-wide findings and limitations: Matching against VDJdb was skewed toward anti-spike CD8 responses, likely underestimated virus-specific expansions, and missed private and CD4 specificities.

The source material was whole blood. The chain was built from TRBV29-1 and TRBJ2-1; a weak D assignment points to TRBD2 (5 bases agree). This sequence originates from an adult who was a healthcare worker with PCR-confirmed SARS-CoV-2 infection or an uninfected control (not recorded which). The sequence in DNA is TGCAGCGTTGGAGCGGTTTCCTCCTACAATGAGCAGTTCTTC. Translated, it reads CSVGAVSSYNEQFF.